Described below is a single T cell receptor beta chain sequence and its context. The record originates from a study of blood T cell repertoires in COVID-19. In the study overall: The United States, Italy and Spain supplied acute and convalescent COVID-19 samples. In each case, the material was cDNA or gDNA derived from T cells, B-cell-depleted T cells, or PBMCs.

Germline CDR1 and CDR2: MNHEY and SVGAGI. This CDR3 region has 15 residues. The V gene lost 0 bases and the J gene lost 4 bases, with 11 bases spanning the gap. TCRdb keeps only in-frame clones here, not all; method: immunoSEQ multiplex PCR. The data show about 98,000 clones, about 80% seen once. Sequencing was carried out using peripheral blood. This clonotype originated in a man in his 70s with acute or convalescent COVID-19. The V gene is TRBV6-5, the J gene TRBJ2-3; the D is unclear. CDR3 in amino acids: CASSYSRSPPDTQYF. CDR3 in DNA: TGTGCCAGCAGTTACTCCCGGAGCCCGCCAGATACGCAGTATTTT.